Listed here are 9 T cell receptor beta chains from one sample, sequenced in a study of blood T cells in healthy people across ages. The second PCR ran roughly 7 to 12 cycles with a sample-barcoded 5' primer and J-beta primers. TCRdb reanalysed the 5' RACE reads using MiXCR and keeps one entry per CDR3 protein. The data contain about 580,000 distinct CDR3 sequences, less than 60% of them singletons. Sequencing was carried out using blood. Receptors originate from a man at least 80 years old in good health.

This clonotype was seen only a few times. This chain joins TRBV4-3 and TRBJ2-5; 8 bases fit TRBD1. Germline CDR1 LGHNA, CDR2 YSLEER. The CDR3 extends over 15 amino acids. The junction had 6 bases not matched to a gene; V was cut back by 1 base and J by 5 bases. The CDR3: CASSQARDRWETQYF. CDR3 in DNA: TGCGCCAGCAGCCAAGCCCGGGACAGGTGGGAGACCCAGTACTTC.

This sequence joins TRBV4-2 and TRBJ2-3; D remains ambiguous. The V end lost 0 bases, the J end lost 2 bases, and 15 bases lay between the germline ends. CDR3 length equals 17 residues. Germline V gene sequence: CDR1 LGHNA, CDR2 YNFKEQ. CDR3 sequence reads: CASSQDIRVSYTDTQYF. For the CDR3, the DNA is TGTGCCAGCAGCCAAGATATTCGGGTGTCCTACACAGATACGCAGTATTTT.

There are many counts of this clonotype. The chain recombines TRBV7-2 with TRBJ2-7; D not resolved. Germline V gives CDR1 SGHTA, CDR2 FQGNSA. The CDR3 loop spans 14 amino acids. V was cut by 3 bases and J by 0 bases, with 9 bases left in between. The CDR3 here is CASSLVQGSYEQYF. The CDR3, as DNA: TGTGCCAGCAGCTTGGTACAAGGCTCCTACGAGCAGTACTTC.

A single count supports this clonotype. The J gene is TRBJ2-2, the V gene TRBV7-2; D is ambiguous. Per the germline V gene, CDR1 is SGHTA and CDR2 is FQGNSA. This CDR3 region has 13 residues. V lost 5 bases, J lost 5 bases, and 9 bases lay in between. The CDR3 DNA reads as TGTGCCAGCAGCATTAGATTAACCGGGGAGCTGTTTTTT. Encoded protein: CASSIRLTGELFF.

As regards this clonotype: Since a much larger clone is just one base distant, this may be a read error. The genes are TRBV6-5 and TRBJ1-1; no definite D call. This CDR3 contains 16 residues. CDR1 is MNHEY, CDR2 SVGAGI, per germline. V gave up 2 bases and J gave up 0 bases, with 13 bases separating them. CDR3 loop: CASSYTVTRMNTEAFF. The CDR3 DNA reads TGTGCCAGCAGTTACACCGTGACAAGAATGAACACTGAAGCTTTCTTT.

This clonotype showed up just a few times. The V call is TRBV10-3, the J call TRBJ2-3; no definite D call. The length of the CDR3 is 15 residues. The germline V gene has CDR1 ENHRY and CDR2 SYGVKD. V shed 6 bases and J shed 6 bases, with 19 bases lying between them. The CDR3 sequence is CAIREKLEGLDTQYF. The CDR3 coding sequence is TGTGCCATCAGGGAGAAGCTAGAAGGCCTGGATACGCAGTATTTT.

A remark on this clonotype: The junction differs from germline at one of its ends, possibly a read error. The V call is TRBV4-1, the J call TRBJ1-2, with unresolved D. There are 13 residues in the CDR3. The germline CDR1 and CDR2 sequences are MGHRA and YSYEKL. This chain's CDR3 is CANSQSPGYGYTF. DNA for the CDR3: TGCGCCAACAGCCAATCCCCAGGCTATGGCTACACCTTC.

For this clonotype: One junction end does not reproduce the germline sequence, and a read error may be involved. The chain employs TRBV29-1 and TRBJ2-7; D call uncertain. Looked up from germline, CDR1 is SQVTM and CDR2 is ANQGSEA. This CDR3 has 13 amino acids. The CDR3 protein is CGVGVSLSYEQYF. The CDR3, as DNA: TGCGGCGTTGGAGTCTCCCTCTCCTACGAGCAGTACTTC.

The chain couples TRBV10-3 to TRBJ2-1; 8 bases are shared with TRBD2. Germline assignment: CDR1 ENHRY and CDR2 SYGVKD. Unmatched junction bases numbered 8, after V lost 8 bases and J lost 8 bases. This CDR3 is built from 13 residues. CDR3 region: CAIGSHGGDEQFF. Here the CDR3 DNA reads TGTGCCATCGGATCCCACGGGGGGGATGAGCAGTTCTTC.